This note documents a single T cell receptor (beta chain) sequence. This clonotype was seen ten or more times. Its antigen remains unidentified. No base qualities exist here, and no much larger clone lies one base off it. Library construction relied on multiplex PCR. The sample was run on an Illumina HiSeq 4000. CDR3 regions were amplified by Arm-PCR with iRepertoire HTBI primers to construct TCR beta libraries. Before sequencing, the PCR products went through gel purification. Concerning the study's data processing: A total of 60 to 80 TRBV and approximately 15 TRBJ segments were identified across samples and were used for gene usage analysis of CDR3 amino acid clonotypes. COPE and FqMerger were used to merge filtered high-quality paired reads into contigs. BLAST was used to align contigs to the IMGT TRBV, TRBD and TRBJ reference genes, and CDR3 was defined following IMGT. Highly expanded clones were defined as clonotypes with a frequency above 0.1%. Shannon entropy served as the measure of repertoire diversity, while the Gini coefficient captured V-J evenness. A clonotype was considered public if more than one individual shared it. TCRdb trimmed public reads at Q25 via fastp, called clones via MiXCR and kept in-frame beta chains. Rows are combined by CDR3 protein, so each entry shows the most common genes and DNA. The V and J calls follow TCRdb's processing rather than the paper's. In all, the sample holds about half a million distinct CDR3 sequences, and about 12% of those were seen once. About 8.3% of the sample is taken by the ten largest.

This record belongs to a study of regulatory T cells in long-lasting Graves disease (dated by TCRdb to 2020 to 2022). Describing the broader study: In the newly diagnosed Graves' disease group, patients had been taking antithyroid drugs for less than 3 months. Patients with persistent Graves' disease were compared with patients with newly diagnosed Graves' disease using TCR sequencing and RNA sequencing of peripheral blood. The study was conducted in China and was registered as a clinical trial. A total of about 35 samples underwent TCR sequencing: around 13 from persistent and about 20 from newly diagnosed Graves' disease patients.

In light of the paper, this sample's time point label describes: newly diagnosed GD, antithyroid drugs for less than 3 months. For both TCR sequencing and RNA sequencing, RNA was extracted from PBMCs in TRIzol. The diagnosis of Graves' disease followed American Thyroid Association guidelines. Patients were recruited from an endocrinology department in Xi'an, China. From each patient, 7.5 to 9.5 milliliters of peripheral blood was collected into an EDTA anticoagulant tube. Ficoll Paque Plus density gradient separation was used to isolate PBMCs, and no further T cell sorting was performed. An Agilent 2100 Bioanalyzer and agarose gel were used to check RNA quality, while a NanoDrop 2000 measured RNA concentration. The V end loses 2 bases and the J end loses 5 bases, and a stretch of 7 bases separates them. From the cysteine through the phenylalanine, the CDR3 covers 11 amino acids. Of all the DNA, just the CDR3 is kept, 33 bases in frame from base 1. The germline V gene (reference sequence) specifies DFQATT as CDR1 and SNEGSKA as CDR2.

Here is what the overall study found, with its caveats: Preferential use of TRBV28, TRBJ1-2 and TRBJ2-5 was observed in persistent disease, whereas TRBV20-1 and TRBJ2-1 were favored in newly diagnosed disease. Compared with newly diagnosed patients, persistent Graves' disease patients had lower TCR Shannon entropy and fewer highly expanded clones, which suggests clonal expansion. The small sample size was acknowledged by the authors as a limitation that may reduce accuracy. The study examined only peripheral blood because the primary lesion, thyroid tissue, could not be accessed. Persistent patients shared more public clonotypes among themselves (approximately 2,500) than newly diagnosed patients did (more than 950). Only the TCR beta chain was sequenced and analyzed.

These data also featured in a second study, about T cells in Graves' hyperthyroidism and ophthalmopathy. That second publication adds: Stable Graves' hyperthyroidism was defined as no progression to ophthalmopathy during 18 months of follow-up. Hyperthyroidism patients were newly diagnosed, had a disease duration of under 2 months, and were aged 18 to 65 years. Patients with uncontrolled infections, other autoimmune diseases, pregnancy or lactation were excluded. Diagnoses were based on clinical symptoms, serum thyroxine and TRAb, thyroid ultrasound and orbital computed tomography. The TCR CDR3 was subjected to a first round of RT-PCR using the HTBI primer set and the Qiagen OneStep RT-PCR kit. Blood samples also contained most of the expanded thyroid clonotypes (frequency above 0.001), which suggests that blood repertoires may reflect thyroid immune responses. A 13 V-J signature model separated ophthalmopathy from stable hyperthyroidism, with 87.88% sensitivity and 81% to 82% specificity in cross-validation and 80%/75% in testing. In validation, the model predicted progression to ophthalmopathy a median of about 6 months before onset, with 65% to 71% sensitivity and about 75% specificity. To identify TCR V-J signatures that set the groups apart, the researchers used a discovery cohort of about a hundred patients, made up of 43 with Graves' ophthalmopathy and 57 with stable Graves' hyperthyroidism. Whether ophthalmopathy could be predicted prospectively was tested in an independent validation cohort made up of fewer than 20 hyperthyroidism patients plus 17 patients who later progressed to ophthalmopathy. The 75 to 100 discovery patients were divided at random into training and test sets in a 7:3 ratio. In more than five Graves' hyperthyroidism patients, the study also compared T-cell repertoires from thyroid tissue with T-cell repertoires from blood. Following sampling, methimazole starting at 30 mg daily was given to hyperthyroidism patients, and high-dose intravenous methylprednisolone was given to ophthalmopathy patients. The libraries were constructed in a second round of multiplex PCR and then size-selected and purified. Sequencing of the libraries was done on an Illumina HiSeq2000 using paired-end 100 bp reads. Raw data were processed with SOAPnuke, discarding reads with adapters, uncalled bases, mean Phred below 15, or no exact constant-primer or identifier match. COPE v1.2.5 was used to merge the high-quality paired reads, and each unique nucleotide sequence was defined as a clonotype. MiTCR v1.1 was used to align the clonotypes against IMGT TRBV, TRBD and TRBJ reference segments. Only V-J combinations with frequency above 0.0001, covering 99.2% of repertoires, were analysed. The TCS score was defined as the ratio of F50 (clonal expansion) to E x V (chaos), calculated using BLOSUM62-based TCRdist between CDR3 peptides within each V-J. Welch's t-statistics and random forest reduced fewer than 550 V-J features to roughly 13, which were used in a naive Bayes classifier (R e1071). No statistical method was used to set the sample size in advance, and investigators knew the group allocation. According to the paper, TCR Vbeta CDR3 sequencing was carried out on 135 peripheral blood samples, which came from some 41 ophthalmopathy, fewer than 80 hyperthyroidism and about 17 progressor patients.

This chain joins TRBV20-1 to TRBJ2-7; TRBD1 could be the D gene, as 5 bases match. This material consisted of peripheral blood mononuclear cells (PBMCs), taken at new diagnosis, from a patient treated with antithyroid drugs. The clonotype originates from a woman in her twenties or thirties with Graves disease. Donor details come from another sample of the same person, matched by shared clones. The CDR3 protein: CSARTRDEQYF. The DNA sequence is given as TGCAGTGCTAGAACCAGGGACGAGCAGTACTTC.